The following is a T cell receptor beta chain sequence with its context. Germline V gene lookup returns CDR1 SGDLS and CDR2 YYNGEE. The CDR3 covers 12 residues. V was shortened by 0 bases and J by 6 bases, with 4 bases between the two germline ends. Sequencing used immunoSEQ multiplex PCR; TCRdb keeps in-frame clones, though not all of them. The table includes roughly 10,000 clones, 65% to 85% detected once. The data stem from a study of somatic mutations in cytotoxic T cells in rheumatoid arthritis. Sequencing was performed on CD8+ T cells sorted from blood. V is TRBV9 and J is TRBJ2-1, with unresolved D. This clonotype originated in an adult with rheumatoid arthritis. The CDR3 sequence is CASSVDLNEQFF. CDR3 DNA: TGTGCCAGCAGCGTAGACCTCAATGAGCAGTTCTTC.